The T cell receptor (beta chain) described here comes from a study of technical replicates of blood from a handful of donors. Only in-frame clones appear in the TCRdb table, and some are missing; sequencing was by immunoSEQ multiplex PCR. The sample shows 70,000 to 85,000 clones, 95% to 98% of them seen only once. Germline CDR1 and CDR2: SEHNR and FQNEAQ (reference sequence). CDR3 length: 14 amino acids. V lost 6 bases and J lost 6, with 17 bases in between. Sequenced input: T cells isolated from PBMCs. The chain carries TRBV7-9 and TRBJ1-2; tentatively, D is TRBD1 (5 bases). This TCR came from a human donor in good health. DNA for the CDR3: TGTGCCAGCAGGCCTCCCGGAGGGGTTAATGGCTACACCTTC. This encodes CASRPPGGVNGYTF.